This T cell receptor (beta chain) was identified during a study of T cell repertoires in cytomegalovirus infection. Study-level background: Public TCR beta signatures marked donors with CMV infection and the matching HLA.

Study findings and constraints: Using cumulative public TCR beta family frequency, the authors identified those who carried CMV together with the relevant HLA.

TCRdb reprocessed the reads via MiXCR and lists one record per CDR3 protein. The sample has some 100,000 distinct CDR3 sequences, around 22% seen once; the top ten hold about two fifths. Concerning this clonotype: Its antigen is still unknown.

The V end was cut by 4 bases, the J end by 8 bases, with 9 bases between. The CDR3 sequence is 12 residues long. Germline CDR1 reads MNHEY; CDR2 reads SVGEGT. Sequenced input: CD8+ T cells from PBMCs. The chain is built from TRBV6-2 or TRBV6-3 and TRBJ2-1; D might be TRBD2 (5 bases). This TCR came from a human donor in good health (CMV status not recorded). Some clones in this sample may be carry-over from other donors' samples. The CDR3 spells CASSLPRDEQFF. CDR3 coding DNA: TGTGCCAGCAGTTTACCGAGGGATGAGCAGTTCTTC.